Sequencing of this TCR beta chain was carried out in a study of blood T cell repertoires in COVID-19. Study overall: Sites in the United States, Italy and Spain provided acute and convalescent COVID-19 samples. Sample material is recorded as cDNA or gDNA derived from T cells, B-cell-depleted T cells, or PBMCs.

The CDR3 has 20 residues. Profiled with immunoSEQ multiplex PCR; TCRdb holds only in-frame clones, not every one. The sample has 200,000 to 300,000 clones; 75% to 90% are singletons. Material for sequencing was peripheral blood. The clonotype originates from a woman between 35 and 50 years old with acute or convalescent COVID-19. J is TRBJ1-5 and V is TRBV21-1; the table's D call, TRBD1, was not checked against the DNA. TRBV21-1 is classified as a pseudogene. CDR3 in DNA: TGTGCCAGCAGCACGTTATTGGGCCTCACAACCTCTGATAGCAATCAGCCCCAGCATTTT. Protein product: CASSTLLGLTTSDSNQPQHF.